The present entry profiles one T cell receptor (beta chain) with its context. Its matching antigen is unknown. This sample stems from a study of T cell responses to AZD1222 COVID-19 vaccine. Study-wide results and limits: CD4 TCRs associated with vaccination spanned spike, dominating at 160-218 and 743-854. Only a handful of AZD1222 recipients, roughly six in all, had baseline seropositivity.

Sequencing was performed with immunoSEQ multiplex PCR; in TCRdb, only in-frame clones are kept and a portion is missing. The sample holds about 64,000 clones; under 95% are singletons and the top ten take about 5.7%. Germline V lookup: CDR1 MGHDK, CDR2 SYGVNS. Trimming removed 2 bases from V and 4 bases from J; junction bases left unmatched: 3. This CDR3 is built from 14 residues. The chain carries TRBV25-1 and TRBJ2-3, with 7 bases fitting TRBD1. This specimen was peripheral blood, taken 28 days after the second dose of the MenACWY control vaccine. This clonotype was obtained from an adult who received the MenACWY meningococcal vaccine as a control. The CDR3 region is CASSERQGADTQYF. In DNA form, the CDR3 reads TGTGCCAGCAGTGAAAGACAGGGAGCAGATACGCAGTATTTT.